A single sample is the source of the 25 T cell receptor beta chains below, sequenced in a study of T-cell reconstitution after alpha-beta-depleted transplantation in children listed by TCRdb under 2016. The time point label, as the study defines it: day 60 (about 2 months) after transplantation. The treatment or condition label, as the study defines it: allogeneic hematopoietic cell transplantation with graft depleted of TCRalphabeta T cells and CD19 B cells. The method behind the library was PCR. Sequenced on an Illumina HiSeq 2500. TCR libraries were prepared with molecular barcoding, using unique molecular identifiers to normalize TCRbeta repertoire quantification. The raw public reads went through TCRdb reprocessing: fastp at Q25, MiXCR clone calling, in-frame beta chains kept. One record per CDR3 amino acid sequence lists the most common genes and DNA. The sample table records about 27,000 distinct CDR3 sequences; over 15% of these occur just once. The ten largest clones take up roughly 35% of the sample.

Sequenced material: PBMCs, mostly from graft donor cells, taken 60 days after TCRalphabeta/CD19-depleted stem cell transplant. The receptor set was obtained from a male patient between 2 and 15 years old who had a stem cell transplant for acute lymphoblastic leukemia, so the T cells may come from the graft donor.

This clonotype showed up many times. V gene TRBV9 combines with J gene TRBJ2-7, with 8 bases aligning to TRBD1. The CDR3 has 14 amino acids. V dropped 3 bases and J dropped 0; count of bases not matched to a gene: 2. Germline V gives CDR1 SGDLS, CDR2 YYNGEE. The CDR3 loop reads CASSGQGNSYEQYF. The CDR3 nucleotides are TGTGCCAGCAGCGGACAGGGGAACTCCTACGAGCAGTACTTC.

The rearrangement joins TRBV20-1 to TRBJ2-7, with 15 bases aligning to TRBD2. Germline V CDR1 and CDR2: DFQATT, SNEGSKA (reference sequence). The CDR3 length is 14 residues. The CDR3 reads CGTSGRPGPYEQYF. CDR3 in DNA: TGCGGGACTAGCGGGAGGCCTGGGCCATACGAGCAGTACTTC.

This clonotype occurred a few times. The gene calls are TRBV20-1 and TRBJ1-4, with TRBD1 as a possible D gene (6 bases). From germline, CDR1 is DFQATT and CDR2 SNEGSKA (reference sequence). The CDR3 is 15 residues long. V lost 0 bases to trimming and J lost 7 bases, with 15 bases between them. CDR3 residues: CSARDLAGEGEKLFF. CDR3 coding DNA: TGCAGTGCTAGAGATCTGGCAGGGGAGGGTGAAAAACTGTTTTTT.

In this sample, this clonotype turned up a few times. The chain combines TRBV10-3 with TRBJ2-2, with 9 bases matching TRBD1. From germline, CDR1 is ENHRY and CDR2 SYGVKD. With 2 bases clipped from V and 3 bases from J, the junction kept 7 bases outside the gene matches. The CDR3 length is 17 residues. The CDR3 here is CAISEGKGQGDTGELFF. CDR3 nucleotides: TGTGCCATCAGTGAGGGGAAGGGACAGGGTGACACCGGGGAGCTGTTTTTT.

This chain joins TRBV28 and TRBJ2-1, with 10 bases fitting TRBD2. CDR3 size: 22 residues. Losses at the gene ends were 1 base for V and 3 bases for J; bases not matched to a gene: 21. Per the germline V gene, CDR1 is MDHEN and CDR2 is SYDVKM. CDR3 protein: CASSLLSIWGGNLAGVYNEQFF. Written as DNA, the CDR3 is TGTGCCAGCAGTTTATTGTCTATCTGGGGGGGGAACCTAGCGGGAGTCTACAATGAGCAGTTCTTC.

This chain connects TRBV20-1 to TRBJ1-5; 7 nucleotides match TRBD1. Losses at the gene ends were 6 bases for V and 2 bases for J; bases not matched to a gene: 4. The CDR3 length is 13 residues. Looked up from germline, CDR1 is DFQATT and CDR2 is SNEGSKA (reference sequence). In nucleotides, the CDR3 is TGCAGTGCCTTCGGACAGGGCAATCAGCCCCAGCATTTT. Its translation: CSAFGQGNQPQHF.

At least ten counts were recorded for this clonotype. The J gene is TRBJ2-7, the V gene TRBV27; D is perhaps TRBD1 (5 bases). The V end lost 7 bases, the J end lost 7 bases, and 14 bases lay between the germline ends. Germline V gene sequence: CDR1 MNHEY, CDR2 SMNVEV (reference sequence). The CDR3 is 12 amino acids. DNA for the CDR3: TGTGCCAGCAAAACCAGGGTAGGGGAGCAGTACTTC. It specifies CASKTRVGEQYF.

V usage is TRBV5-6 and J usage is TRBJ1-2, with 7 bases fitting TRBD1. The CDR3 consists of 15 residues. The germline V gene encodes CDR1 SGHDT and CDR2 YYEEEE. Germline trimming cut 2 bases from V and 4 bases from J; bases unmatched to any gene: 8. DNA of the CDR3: TGTGCCAGCAGCTTCCCGGGACAGCTTTCCTATGGCTACACCTTC. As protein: CASSFPGQLSYGYTF.

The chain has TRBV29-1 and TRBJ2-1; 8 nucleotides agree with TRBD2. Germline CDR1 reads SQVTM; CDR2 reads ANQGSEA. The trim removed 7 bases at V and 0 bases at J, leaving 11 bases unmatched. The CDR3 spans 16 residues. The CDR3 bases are TGCAGCGCTTCACGGGGGGGCCTGAGCTCCTACAATGAGCAGTTCTTC. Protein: CSASRGGLSSYNEQFF.

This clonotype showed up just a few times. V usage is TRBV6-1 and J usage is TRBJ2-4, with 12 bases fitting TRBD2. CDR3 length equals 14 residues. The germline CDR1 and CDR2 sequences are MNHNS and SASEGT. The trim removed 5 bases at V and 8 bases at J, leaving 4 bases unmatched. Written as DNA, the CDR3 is TGTGCCAGCAGTCTAGCGGGGGGGTTGGACATTCAGTACTTC. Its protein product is CASSLAGGLDIQYF.

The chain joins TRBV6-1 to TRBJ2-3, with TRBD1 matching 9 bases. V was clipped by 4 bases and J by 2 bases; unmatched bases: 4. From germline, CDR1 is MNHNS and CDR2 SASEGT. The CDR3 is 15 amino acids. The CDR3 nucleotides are TGTGCCAGCAGTGTCGGACAGGGGCCCACAGATACGCAGTATTTT. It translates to CASSVGQGPTDTQYF.

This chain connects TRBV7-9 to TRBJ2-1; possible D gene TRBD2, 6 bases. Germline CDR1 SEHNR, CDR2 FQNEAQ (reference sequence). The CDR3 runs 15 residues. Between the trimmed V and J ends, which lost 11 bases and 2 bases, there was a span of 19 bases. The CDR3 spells CASHWGGGPYNEQFF. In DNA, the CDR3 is TGTGCCTCCCATTGGGGTGGAGGGCCCTACAATGAGCAGTTCTTC.

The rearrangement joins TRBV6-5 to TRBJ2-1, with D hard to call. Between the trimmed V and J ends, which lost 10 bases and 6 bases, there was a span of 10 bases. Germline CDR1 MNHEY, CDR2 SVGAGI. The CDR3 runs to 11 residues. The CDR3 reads CATESSNEQFF. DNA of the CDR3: TGTGCCACAGAAAGTAGCAATGAGCAGTTCTTC.

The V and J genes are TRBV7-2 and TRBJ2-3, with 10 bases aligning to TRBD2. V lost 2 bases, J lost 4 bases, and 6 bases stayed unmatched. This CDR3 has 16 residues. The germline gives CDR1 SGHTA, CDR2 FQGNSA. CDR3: CASSLSGGASADTQYF. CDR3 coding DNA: TGTGCCAGCAGCTTAAGCGGGGGGGCCTCGGCAGATACGCAGTATTTT.

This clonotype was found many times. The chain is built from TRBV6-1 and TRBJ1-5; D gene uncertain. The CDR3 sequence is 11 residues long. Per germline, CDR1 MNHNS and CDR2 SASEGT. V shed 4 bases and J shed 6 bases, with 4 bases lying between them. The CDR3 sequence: CASSGGQPQHF. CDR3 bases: TGTGCCAGCAGTGGAGGTCAGCCCCAGCATTTT.

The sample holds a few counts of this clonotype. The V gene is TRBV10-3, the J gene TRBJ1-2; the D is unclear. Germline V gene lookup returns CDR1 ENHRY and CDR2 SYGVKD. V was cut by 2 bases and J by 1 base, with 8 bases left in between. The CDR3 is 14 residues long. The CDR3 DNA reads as TGTGCCATCAGTGAGCGGCCGATTAACTATGGCTACACCTTC. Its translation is CAISERPINYGYTF.

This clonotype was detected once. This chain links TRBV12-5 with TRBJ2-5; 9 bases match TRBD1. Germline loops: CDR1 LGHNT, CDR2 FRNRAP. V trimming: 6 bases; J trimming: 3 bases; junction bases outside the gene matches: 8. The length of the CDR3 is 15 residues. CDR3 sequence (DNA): TGTGCTAGTGGGCTGACGACAGGGGGTGAAGAGACCCAGTACTTC. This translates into CASGLTTGGEETQYF.

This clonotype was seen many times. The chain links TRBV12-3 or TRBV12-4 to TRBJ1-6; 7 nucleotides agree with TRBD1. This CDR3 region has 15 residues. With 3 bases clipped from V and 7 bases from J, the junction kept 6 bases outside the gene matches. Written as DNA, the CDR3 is TGTGCCAGCAGTTTCCGGGACAGAGGGAATTCACCCCTCCACTTT. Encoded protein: CASSFRDRGNSPLHF.

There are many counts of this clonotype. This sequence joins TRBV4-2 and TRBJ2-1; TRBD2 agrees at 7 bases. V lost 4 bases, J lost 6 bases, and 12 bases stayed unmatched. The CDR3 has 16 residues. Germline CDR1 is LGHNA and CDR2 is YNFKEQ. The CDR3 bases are TGTGCCAGCAGCCCAGCGGCGGGGGATCCGGGCAATGAGCAGTTCTTC. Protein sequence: CASSPAAGDPGNEQFF.

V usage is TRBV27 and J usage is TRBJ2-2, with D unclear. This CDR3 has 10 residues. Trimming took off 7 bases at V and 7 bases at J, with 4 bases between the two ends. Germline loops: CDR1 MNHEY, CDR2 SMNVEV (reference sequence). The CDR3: CASKCGELFF. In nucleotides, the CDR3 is TGTGCCAGCAAATGCGGGGAGCTGTTTTTT.

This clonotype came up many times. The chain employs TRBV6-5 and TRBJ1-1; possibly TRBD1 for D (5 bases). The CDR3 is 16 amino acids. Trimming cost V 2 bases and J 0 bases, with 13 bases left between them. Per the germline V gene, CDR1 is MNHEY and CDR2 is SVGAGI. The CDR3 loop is CASSYAPGPLNTEAFF. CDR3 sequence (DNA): TGTGCCAGCAGTTACGCTCCGGGACCCCTGAACACTGAAGCTTTCTTT.

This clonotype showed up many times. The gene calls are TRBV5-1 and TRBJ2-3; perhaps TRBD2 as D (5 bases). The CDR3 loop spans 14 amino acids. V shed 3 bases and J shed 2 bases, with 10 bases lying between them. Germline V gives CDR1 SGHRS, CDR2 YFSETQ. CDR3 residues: CASSYREATDTQYF. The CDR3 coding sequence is TGCGCCAGCAGCTACCGGGAAGCCACAGATACGCAGTATTTT.

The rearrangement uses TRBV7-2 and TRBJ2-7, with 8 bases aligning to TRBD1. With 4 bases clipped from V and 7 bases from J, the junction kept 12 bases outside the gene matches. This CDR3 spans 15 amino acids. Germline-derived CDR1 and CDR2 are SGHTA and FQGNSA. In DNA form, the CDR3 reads TGTGCCAGCAGCTCGACAGGGGATTTCGTTCTAGAGCAGTACTTC. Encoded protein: CASSSTGDFVLEQYF.

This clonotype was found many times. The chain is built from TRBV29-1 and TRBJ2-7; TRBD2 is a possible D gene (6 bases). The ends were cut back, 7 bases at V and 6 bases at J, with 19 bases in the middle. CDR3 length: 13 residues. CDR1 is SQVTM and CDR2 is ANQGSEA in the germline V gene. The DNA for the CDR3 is TGCAGCGCTCGGGAGCTATCAGCCAGCGAGCAGTACTTC. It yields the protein CSARELSASEQYF.

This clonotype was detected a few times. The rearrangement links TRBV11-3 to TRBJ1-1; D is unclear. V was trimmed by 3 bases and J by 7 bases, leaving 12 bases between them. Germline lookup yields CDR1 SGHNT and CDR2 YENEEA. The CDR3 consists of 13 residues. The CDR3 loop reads CASSFEQYNEAFF. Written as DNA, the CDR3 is TGTGCCAGCAGCTTCGAACAGTATAATGAAGCTTTCTTT.